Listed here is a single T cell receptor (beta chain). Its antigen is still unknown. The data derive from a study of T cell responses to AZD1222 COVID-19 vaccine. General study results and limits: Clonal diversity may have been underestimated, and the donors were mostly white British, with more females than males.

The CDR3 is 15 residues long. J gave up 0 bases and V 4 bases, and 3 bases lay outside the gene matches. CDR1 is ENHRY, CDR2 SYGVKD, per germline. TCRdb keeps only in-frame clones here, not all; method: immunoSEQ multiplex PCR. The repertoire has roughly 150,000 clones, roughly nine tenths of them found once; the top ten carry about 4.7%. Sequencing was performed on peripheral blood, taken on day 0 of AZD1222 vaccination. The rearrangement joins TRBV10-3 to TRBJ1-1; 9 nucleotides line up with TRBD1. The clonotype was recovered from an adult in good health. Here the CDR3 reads CAISAGQGMNTEAFF. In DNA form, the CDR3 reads TGTGCCATCAGTGCGGGACAGGGAATGAACACTGAAGCTTTCTTT.